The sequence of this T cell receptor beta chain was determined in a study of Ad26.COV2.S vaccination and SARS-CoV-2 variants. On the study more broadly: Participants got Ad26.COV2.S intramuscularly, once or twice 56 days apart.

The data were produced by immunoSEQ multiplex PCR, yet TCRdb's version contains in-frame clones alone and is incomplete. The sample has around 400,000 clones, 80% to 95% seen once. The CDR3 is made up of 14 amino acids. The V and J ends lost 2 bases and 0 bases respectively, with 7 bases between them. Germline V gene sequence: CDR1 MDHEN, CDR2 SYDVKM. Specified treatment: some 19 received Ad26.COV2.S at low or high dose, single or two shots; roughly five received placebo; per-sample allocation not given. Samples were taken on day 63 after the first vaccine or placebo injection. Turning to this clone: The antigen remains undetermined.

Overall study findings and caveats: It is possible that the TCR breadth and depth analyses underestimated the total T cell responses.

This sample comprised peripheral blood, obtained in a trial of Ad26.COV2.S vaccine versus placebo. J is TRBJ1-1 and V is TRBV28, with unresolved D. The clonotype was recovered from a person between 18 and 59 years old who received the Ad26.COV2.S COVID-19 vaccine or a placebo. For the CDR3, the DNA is TGTGCCAGCAGTTTAGGGTTGATGAACACTGAAGCTTTCTTT. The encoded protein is CASSLGLMNTEAFF.